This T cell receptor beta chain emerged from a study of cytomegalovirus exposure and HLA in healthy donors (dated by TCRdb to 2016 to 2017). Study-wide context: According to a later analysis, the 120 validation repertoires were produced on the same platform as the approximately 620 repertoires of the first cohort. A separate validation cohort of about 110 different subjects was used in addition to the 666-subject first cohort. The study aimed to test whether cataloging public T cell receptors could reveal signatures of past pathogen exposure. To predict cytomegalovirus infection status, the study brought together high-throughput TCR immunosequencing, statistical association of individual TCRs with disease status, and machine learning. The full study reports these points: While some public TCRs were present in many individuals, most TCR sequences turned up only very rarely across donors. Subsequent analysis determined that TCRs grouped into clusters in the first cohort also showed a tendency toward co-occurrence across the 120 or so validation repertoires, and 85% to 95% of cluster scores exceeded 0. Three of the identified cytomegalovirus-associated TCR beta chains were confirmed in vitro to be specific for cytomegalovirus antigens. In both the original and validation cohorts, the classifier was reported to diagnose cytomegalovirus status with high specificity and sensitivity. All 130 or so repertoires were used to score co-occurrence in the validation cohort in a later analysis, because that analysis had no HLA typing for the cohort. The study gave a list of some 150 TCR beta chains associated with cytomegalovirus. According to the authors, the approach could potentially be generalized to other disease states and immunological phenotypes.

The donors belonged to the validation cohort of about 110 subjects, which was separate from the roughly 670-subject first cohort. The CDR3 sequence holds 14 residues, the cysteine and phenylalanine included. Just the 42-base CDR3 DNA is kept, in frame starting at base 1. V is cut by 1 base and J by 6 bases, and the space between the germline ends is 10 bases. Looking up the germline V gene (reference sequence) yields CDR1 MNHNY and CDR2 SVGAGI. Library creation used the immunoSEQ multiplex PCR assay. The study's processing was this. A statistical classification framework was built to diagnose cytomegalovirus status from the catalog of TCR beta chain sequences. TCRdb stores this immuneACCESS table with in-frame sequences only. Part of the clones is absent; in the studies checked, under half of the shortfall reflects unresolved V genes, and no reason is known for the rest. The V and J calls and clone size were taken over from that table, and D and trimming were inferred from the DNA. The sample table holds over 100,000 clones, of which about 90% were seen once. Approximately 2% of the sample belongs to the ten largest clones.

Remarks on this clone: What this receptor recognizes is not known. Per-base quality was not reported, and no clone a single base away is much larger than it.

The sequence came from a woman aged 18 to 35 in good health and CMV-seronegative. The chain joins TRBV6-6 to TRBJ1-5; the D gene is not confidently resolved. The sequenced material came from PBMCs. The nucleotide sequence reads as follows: TGTGCCAGCAGTTACTGGGGAGGTGGTCAGCCCCAGCATTTT. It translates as CASSYWGGGQPQHF.